This T cell receptor (beta chain) was sequenced in a study of tumor and adjacent non-tumor tissue in lung cancer. Study as a whole: Patients comprised about a dozen adenocarcinoma, 2 squamous cell carcinoma and 1 small cell lung cancer.

Germline values: CDR1 SGHDN, CDR2 FVKESK. CDR3 size: 15 residues. V trimming: 3 bases; J trimming: 7 bases; junction bases outside the gene matches: 5. This sample's RNA came from whole unsorted tissue. A modified ARM-PCR protocol with three rounds of nested PCR amplified TCRbeta. TCRdb redid the calling of the multiplex PCR reads with MiXCR, one entry per CDR3 protein. The data show over 110,000 distinct CDR3 sequences, approximately 72% seen once. The clonotype originates from a man aged 60 to 69 with small cell lung cancer. Material for sequencing was lung tumor tissue. The rearrangement uses TRBV14 and TRBJ2-4, with 11 bases that match TRBD1. CDR3 nucleotide sequence: TGTGCCAGCAGCCACCTTGGACAGGGGGCGAACATTCAGTACTTC. Its translation: CASSHLGQGANIQYF.